This T cell receptor beta chain originates from a study of neurological immune-mediated disorders. This clonotype was detected many times. Per germline, CDR1 SQVTM and CDR2 ANQGSEA. V dropped 4 bases and J dropped 5 bases, with 3 bases sitting between them. The CDR3 spans 10 residues. TCRdb reprocessed the 5' RACE reads via MiXCR and lists one record per CDR3 protein. The table shows some 56,000 distinct CDR3 sequences, with 3% to 4.5% occurring only once. Input material: PBMCs. The rearrangement uses TRBV29-1 and TRBJ2-1; no reliable D call. This clonotype was sampled from a man aged 55 to 70 with multiple sclerosis. DNA for the CDR3: TGCAGCGTTGCGCACAATGAGCAGTTCTTC. It translates to CSVAHNEQFF.